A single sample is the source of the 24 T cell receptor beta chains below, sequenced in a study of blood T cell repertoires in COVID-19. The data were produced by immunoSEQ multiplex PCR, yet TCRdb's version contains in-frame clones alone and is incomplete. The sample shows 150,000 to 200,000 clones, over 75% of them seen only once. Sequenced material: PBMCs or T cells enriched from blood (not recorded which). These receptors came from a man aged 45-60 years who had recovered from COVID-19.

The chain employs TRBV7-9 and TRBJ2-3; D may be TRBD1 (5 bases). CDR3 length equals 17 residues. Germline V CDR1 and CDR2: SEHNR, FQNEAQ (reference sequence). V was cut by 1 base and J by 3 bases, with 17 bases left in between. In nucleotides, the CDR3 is TGTGCCAGCAGCTTAGAAGGGGCCCCCGAGAGGACAGATACGCAGTATTTT. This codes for CASSLEGAPERTDTQYF.

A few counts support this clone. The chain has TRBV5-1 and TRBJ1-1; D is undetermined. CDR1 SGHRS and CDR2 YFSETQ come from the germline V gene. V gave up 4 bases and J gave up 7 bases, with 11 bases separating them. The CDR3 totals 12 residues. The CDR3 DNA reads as TGCGCCAGCAGCCTGGGCGGGGATGAAGCTTTCTTT. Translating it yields CASSLGGDEAFF.

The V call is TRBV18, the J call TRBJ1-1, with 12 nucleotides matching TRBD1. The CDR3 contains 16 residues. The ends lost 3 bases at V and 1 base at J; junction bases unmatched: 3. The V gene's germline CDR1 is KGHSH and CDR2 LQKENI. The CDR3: CASSPRDRGQNTEAFF. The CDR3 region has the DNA TGTGCCAGCTCACCCCGGGACAGGGGGCAGAACACTGAAGCTTTCTTT. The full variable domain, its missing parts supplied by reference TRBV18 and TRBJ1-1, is NAGVMQNPRHLVRRRGQEARLRCSPMKGHSHVYWYRQLPEEGLKFMVYLQKENIIDESGMPKERFSAEFPKEGPSILRIQQVVRGDSAAYFCASSPRDRGQNTEAFFGQGTRLTVV.

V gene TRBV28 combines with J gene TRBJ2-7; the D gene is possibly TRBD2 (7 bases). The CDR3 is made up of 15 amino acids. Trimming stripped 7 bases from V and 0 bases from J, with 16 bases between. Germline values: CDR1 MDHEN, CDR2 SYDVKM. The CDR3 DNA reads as TGTGCCAGCACCGGTCTCGGGGGGCCCTCCTACGAGCAGTACTTC. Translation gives CASTGLGGPSYEQYF.

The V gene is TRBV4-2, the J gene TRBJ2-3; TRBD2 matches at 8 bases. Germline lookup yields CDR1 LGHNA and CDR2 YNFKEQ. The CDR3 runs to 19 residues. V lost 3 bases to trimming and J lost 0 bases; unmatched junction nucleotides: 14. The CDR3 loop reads CASSHGAGGSGSSTDTQYF. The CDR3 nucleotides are TGTGCCAGCAGCCACGGTGCGGGAGGTAGCGGTTCTAGCACAGATACGCAGTATTTT.

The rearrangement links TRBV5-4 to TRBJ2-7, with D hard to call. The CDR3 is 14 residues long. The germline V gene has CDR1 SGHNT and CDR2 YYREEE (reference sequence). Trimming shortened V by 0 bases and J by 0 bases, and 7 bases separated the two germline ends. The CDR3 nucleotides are TGTGCCAGCAGCTTGGGTCTACCCTCCTACGAGCAGTACTTC. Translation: CASSLGLPSYEQYF. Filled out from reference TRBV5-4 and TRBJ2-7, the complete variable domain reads ETGVTQSPTHLIKTRGQQVTLRCSSQSGHNTVSWYQQALGQGPQFIFQYYREEENGRGNFPPRFSGLQFPNYSSELNVNALELDDSALYLCASSLGLPSYEQYFGPGTRLTVT.

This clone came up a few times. This CDR3 reads CASSESAWGDEQYF. CDR3 nucleotides: TGCGCCAGCAGTGAGTCGGCGTGGGGGGACGAGCAGTACTTC. The rearrangement links TRBV10-1 to TRBJ2-7; D perhaps matches TRBD2 (6 bases). The CDR3 totals 14 residues. CDR1 and CDR2 from the germline V gene are WNHNN and SYGVQD (reference sequence). V was trimmed by 0 bases and J by 5 bases, leaving 11 bases between them.

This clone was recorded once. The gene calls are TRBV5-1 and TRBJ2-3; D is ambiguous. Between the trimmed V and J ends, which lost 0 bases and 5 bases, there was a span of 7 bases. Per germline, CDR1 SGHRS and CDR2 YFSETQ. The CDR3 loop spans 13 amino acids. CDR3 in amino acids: CASSLGFGDTQYF. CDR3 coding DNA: TGCGCCAGCAGCTTGGGCTTCGGAGATACGCAGTATTTT.

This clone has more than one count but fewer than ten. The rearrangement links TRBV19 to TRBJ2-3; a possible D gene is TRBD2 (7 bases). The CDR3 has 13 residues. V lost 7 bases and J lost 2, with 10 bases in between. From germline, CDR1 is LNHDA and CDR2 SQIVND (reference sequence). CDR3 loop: CASIGGHTDTQYF. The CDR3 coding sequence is TGTGCCAGTATCGGGGGGCACACAGATACGCAGTATTTT.

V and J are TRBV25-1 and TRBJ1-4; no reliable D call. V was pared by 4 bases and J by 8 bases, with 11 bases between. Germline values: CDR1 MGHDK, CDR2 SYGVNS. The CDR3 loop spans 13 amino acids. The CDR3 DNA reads TGTGCCAGCAGTGGCCCCGTCGGGGAAAAACTGTTTTTT. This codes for CASSGPVGEKLFF.

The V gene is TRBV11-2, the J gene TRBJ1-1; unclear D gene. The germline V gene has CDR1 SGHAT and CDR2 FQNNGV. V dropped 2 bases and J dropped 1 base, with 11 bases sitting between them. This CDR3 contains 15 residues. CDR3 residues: CASSLYTQTNTEAFF. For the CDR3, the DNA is TGTGCCAGCAGCTTATACACACAAACGAACACTGAAGCTTTCTTT.

CDR3 amino acids: CASSRTGVDGYTF. Here the CDR3 DNA reads TGTGCCAGCAGCAGAACAGGGGTTGATGGCTACACCTTC. V gene TRBV7-9 combines with J gene TRBJ1-2; 7 bases fit TRBD1. With V trimmed by 5 bases and J by 6 bases, 6 bases remained unmatched. The CDR3 has 13 residues. Germline assignment: CDR1 SEHNR and CDR2 FQNEAQ (reference sequence). Complete variable domain (other parts from reference TRBV7-9 and TRBJ1-2): DTGVSQNPRHKITKRGQNVTFRCDPISEHNRLYWYRQTLGQGPEFLTYFQNEAQLEKSRLLSDRFSAERPKGSFSTLEIQRTEQGDSAMYLCASSRTGVDGYTFGSGTRLTVV.

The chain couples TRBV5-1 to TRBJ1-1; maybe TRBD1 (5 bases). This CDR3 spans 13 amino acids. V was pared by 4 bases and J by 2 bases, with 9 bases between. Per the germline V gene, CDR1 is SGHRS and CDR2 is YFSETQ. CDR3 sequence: CASSLGTNTEAFF. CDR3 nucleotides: TGCGCCAGCAGCCTAGGGACTAACACTGAAGCTTTCTTT.

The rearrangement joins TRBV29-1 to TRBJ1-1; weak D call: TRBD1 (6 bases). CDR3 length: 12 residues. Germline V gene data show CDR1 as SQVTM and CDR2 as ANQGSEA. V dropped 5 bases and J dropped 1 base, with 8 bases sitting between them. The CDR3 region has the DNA TGCAGCGTTCTGGACAGGAACACTGAAGCTTTCTTT. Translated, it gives CSVLDRNTEAFF.

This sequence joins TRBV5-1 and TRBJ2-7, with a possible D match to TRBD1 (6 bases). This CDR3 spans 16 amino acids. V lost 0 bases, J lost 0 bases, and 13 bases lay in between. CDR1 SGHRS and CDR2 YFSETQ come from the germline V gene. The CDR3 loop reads CASSLEGDMSSYEQYF. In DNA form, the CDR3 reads TGCGCCAGCAGCTTGGAAGGGGACATGAGCTCCTACGAGCAGTACTTC.

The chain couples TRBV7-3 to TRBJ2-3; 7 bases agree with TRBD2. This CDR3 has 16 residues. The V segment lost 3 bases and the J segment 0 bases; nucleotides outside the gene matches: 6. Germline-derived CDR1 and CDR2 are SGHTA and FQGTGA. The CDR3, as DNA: TGTGCCAGCAGCTTGATCGCTAGCGGAAGCACAGATACGCAGTATTTT. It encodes CASSLIASGSTDTQYF.

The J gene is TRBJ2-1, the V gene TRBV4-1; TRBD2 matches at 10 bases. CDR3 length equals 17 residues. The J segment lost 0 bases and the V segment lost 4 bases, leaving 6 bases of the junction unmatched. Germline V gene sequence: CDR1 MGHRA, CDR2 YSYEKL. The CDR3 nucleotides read TGCGCCAGCAGCCCTAGCGGGAGTGCCGGCTCCTACAATGAGCAGTTCTTC. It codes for CASSPSGSAGSYNEQFF.

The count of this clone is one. CDR3 loop: CASSQGAGVPEQYF. CDR3 sequence (DNA): TGTGCCAGCAGCCAAGGTGCGGGAGTCCCCGAGCAGTACTTC. The chain links TRBV3-1 (or the pseudogene TRBV3-2) to TRBJ2-7; 7 bases line up with TRBD2. CDR3 length: 14 amino acids. Germline V gives CDR1 LGHDT, CDR2 YNNKEL (reference sequence). V lost 1 base to trimming and J lost 6 bases; unmatched junction nucleotides: 6.

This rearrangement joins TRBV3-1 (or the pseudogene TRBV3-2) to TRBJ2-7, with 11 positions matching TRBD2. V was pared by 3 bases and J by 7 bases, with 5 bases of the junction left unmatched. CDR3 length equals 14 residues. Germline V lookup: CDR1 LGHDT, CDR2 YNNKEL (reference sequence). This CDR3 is CASSQGLAVLEQYF. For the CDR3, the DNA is TGTGCCAGCAGCCAGGGACTAGCGGTGTTGGAGCAGTACTTC.

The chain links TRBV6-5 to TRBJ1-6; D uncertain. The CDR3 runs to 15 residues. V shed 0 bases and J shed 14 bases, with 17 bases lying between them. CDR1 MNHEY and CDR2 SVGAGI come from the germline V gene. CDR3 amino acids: CASSYSRITAESLHF. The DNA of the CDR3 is TGTGCCAGCAGTTACTCTAGGATCACCGCGGAATCCCTCCACTTT.

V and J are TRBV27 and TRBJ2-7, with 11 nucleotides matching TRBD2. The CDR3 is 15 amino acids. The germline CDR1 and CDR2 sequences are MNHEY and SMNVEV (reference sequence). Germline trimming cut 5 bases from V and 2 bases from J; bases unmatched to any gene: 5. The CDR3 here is CASSLGLAGTYEQYF. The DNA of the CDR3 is TGTGCCAGCAGTCTCGGACTAGCGGGTACCTACGAGCAGTACTTC.

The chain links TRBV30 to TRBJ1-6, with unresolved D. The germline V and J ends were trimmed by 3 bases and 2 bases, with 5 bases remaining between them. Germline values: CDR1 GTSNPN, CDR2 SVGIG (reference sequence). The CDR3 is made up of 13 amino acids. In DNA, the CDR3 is TGTGCCTGGAGCTCAGCCTATAATTCACCCCTCCACTTT. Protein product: CAWSSAYNSPLHF.

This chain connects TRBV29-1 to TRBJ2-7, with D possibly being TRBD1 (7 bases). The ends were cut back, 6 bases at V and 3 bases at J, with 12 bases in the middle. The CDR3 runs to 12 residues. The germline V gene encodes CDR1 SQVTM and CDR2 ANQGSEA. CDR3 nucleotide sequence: TGCAGCGTACAGGGGACTTACTACGAGCAGTACTTC. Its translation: CSVQGTYYEQYF.

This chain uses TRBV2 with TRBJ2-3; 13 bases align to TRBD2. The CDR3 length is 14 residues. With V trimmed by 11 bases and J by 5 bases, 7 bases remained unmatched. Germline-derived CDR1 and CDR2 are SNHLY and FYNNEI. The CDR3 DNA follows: TGTGCCGGCGGACTAGCGGGAGTAGGAGATACGCAGTATTTT. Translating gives CAGGLAGVGDTQYF.